This T cell receptor (beta chain) originates from a study of CD8 T cells in ankylosing spondylitis. Study findings and constraints: The study looked at matched synovial fluid samples from ankylosing spondylitis patients. Disease-linked clones were reported to be significantly enriched there.

Construction of TCR beta libraries was performed using quantitative 5'-RACE with molecular barcodes. TCRdb reprocessed the 5' RACE reads with MiXCR, giving one entry per CDR3 protein. This table has 8,500 to 9,000 distinct CDR3 sequences, 3.9% appearing once. This clonotype is labeled as medium-sized. The antigen remains unidentified. This CDR3 contains 14 residues. V gave up 0 bases and J gave up 3 bases, with 7 bases separating them. Germline values: CDR1 SGDLS, CDR2 YYNGEE. Specimen: blood, either unsorted or a sorted T cell fraction (not recorded which). The V gene is TRBV9, the J gene TRBJ1-5, with D unclear. The receptor's source is a female donor with ankylosing spondylitis or in good health (not recorded which). The CDR3 loop is CASSVGQNNQPQHF. Here the CDR3 DNA reads TGTGCCAGCAGCGTAGGACAAAACAATCAGCCCCAGCATTTT.